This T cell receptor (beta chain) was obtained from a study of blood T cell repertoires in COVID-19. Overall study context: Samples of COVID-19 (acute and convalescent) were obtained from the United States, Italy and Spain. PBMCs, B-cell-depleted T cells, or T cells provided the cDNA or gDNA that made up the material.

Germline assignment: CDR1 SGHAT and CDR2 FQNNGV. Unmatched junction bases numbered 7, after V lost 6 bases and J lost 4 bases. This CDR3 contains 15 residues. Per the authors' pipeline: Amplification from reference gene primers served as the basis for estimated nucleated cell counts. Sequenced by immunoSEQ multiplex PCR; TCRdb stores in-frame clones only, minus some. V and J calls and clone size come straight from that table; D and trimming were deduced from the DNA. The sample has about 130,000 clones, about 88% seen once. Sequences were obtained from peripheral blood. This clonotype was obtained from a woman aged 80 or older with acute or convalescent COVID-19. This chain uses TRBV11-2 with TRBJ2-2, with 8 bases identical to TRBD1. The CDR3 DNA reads TGTGCCAGCAGGGGGAGACAGGGGACCACCGGGGAGCTGTTTTTT. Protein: CASRGRQGTTGELFF. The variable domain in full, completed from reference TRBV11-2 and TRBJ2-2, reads EAGVAQSPRYKIIEKRQSVAFWCNPISGHATLYWYQQILGQGPKLLIQFQNNGVVDDSQLPKDRFSAERLKGVDSTLKIQPAKLEDSAVYLCASRGRQGTTGELFFGEGSRLTVL.